This T cell receptor beta chain came from a study of CD8+ T cells in alopecia areata. The CDR3 length is 15 residues. In germline, CDR1 is GTSNPN, CDR2 SVGIG (reference sequence). V lost 2 bases and J lost 5; bases outside the gene matches: 6. Treatment given: oral pan-JAK inhibitor, 5-10 mg twice daily. It was from alopecia areata patients that lesional scalp punch biopsies and peripheral blood were collected. Sorting from PBMCs produced CD4+ and CD8+ T cells. It was cDNA, reverse transcribed from extracted RNA, that served as the sequencing template. TCRdb's table, derived via immunoSEQ multiplex PCR, lists solely in-frame clones and lacks some. This sample yields approximately 160,000 clones, of which approximately 60% are seen a single time; 14% belongs to the top ten.

This clonotype originated in a human donor with alopecia areata. This rearrangement joins TRBV30 to TRBJ1-5; 10 bases agree with TRBD1. The sample in question was CD4+ T cells sorted from blood, obtained at week 24, from a patient treated with tofacitinib. The CDR3 sequence: CAWSRGQGLDQPQHF. In nucleotides, the CDR3 is TGTGCCTGGAGTAGGGGACAGGGGTTAGATCAGCCCCAGCATTTT.